The clone carrying this TCR beta chain showed up many times. Its antigen is unidentified. This sample was included in a study of blood T cells in healthy people across ages. Regarding the study as a whole: TCR beta diversity was tightly associated with the proportion of naive T cells.

The authors ran a second PCR of 7 to 11 cycles using a sample-barcoded 5' primer and a J-beta primer mix. TCRdb reprocessed the 5' RACE reads with MiXCR, giving one entry per CDR3 protein. The sample yields around 800,000 distinct CDR3 sequences, approximately 24% seen once. Trimming shortened V by 6 bases and J by 4 bases, and 6 bases separated the two germline ends. CDR3 length equals 11 residues. In addition, the sample was reused for a study of T cells of mothers and their children. That paper adds: All RNA that had been extracted was used for cDNA synthesis at roughly 1.6 ug per 15 ul. Over 8.5 million reads per mother and 2.5 million to 3 million per child were obtained.

Sequencing was carried out using blood. The V call is TRBV12-3 or TRBV12-4, the J call TRBJ1-1; D gene ambiguous. The receptor was isolated from a boy aged 5 to 17 in good health. The CDR3 is CASSPGTEAFF. The CDR3 DNA reads TGTGCCAGCAGCCCGGGCACTGAAGCTTTCTTT.